Described below is a single T cell receptor beta chain sequence and its context. The antigen is not known. V was trimmed by 4 bases and J by 1 base, leaving 13 bases between them. Germline V CDR1 and CDR2: SGHNT, YENEEA. The CDR3 runs to 16 residues. These data are taken from a study of stem cell transplantation in POMP-related autoinflammatory disease. In the study overall: The study hypothesized thymoproteasome defects skew the TRB repertoire via impaired CD8+ selection. Before transplant, CD4+ T cells skewed naive and CD8+ proportions were low. Study results and caveats: A trend toward lower repertoire diversity and greater clonality appeared in every analyzed T-cell subset of PRAID patients. In PRAID patients, the number of distinct TRB V-J gene pairings was restricted.

The repertoire was sequenced with immunoSEQ multiplex PCR; TCRdb's copy has only in-frame clones and lacks some. The sample carries tens of thousands of clones, roughly 88% recorded once. This specimen consisted of CD4+ T cells from PBMCs, obtained after stem cell transplantation. This receptor was identified in a human patient with POMP-related autoinflammation and immune dysregulation (PRAID). The graft donor may have given rise to some T cells. J is TRBJ2-2 and V is TRBV11-3; D perhaps matches TRBD1 (6 bases). The CDR3 loop reads CASSSEQGQNTGELFF. The CDR3 DNA reads TGTGCCAGCAGCTCAGAACAGGGTCAGAACACCGGGGAGCTGTTTTTT. The whole variable domain, filled in from reference TRBV11-3 and TRBJ2-2, reads EAGVVQSPRYKIIEKKQPVAFWCNPISGHNTLYWYLQNLGQGPELLIRYENEEAVDDSQLPKDRFSAERLKGVDSTLKIQPAELGDSAVYLCASSSEQGQNTGELFFGEGSRLTVL.